This T cell receptor (beta chain) appears in the sequencing data of a study of blood T cells in healthy people across ages. Study as a whole: When template switching was applied, about one barcoded beta molecule was captured per two T cells.

With regard to this clonotype: Its target is not known.

Trimming removed 9 bases at V and 0 bases at J, with 13 bases between. Per the germline V gene, CDR1 is SNHLY and CDR2 is FYNNEI. The CDR3 is 14 amino acids. Regarding the study as a whole: TCR beta diversity tracked closely with naive T cell percentage. Age advanced and TCR beta diversity per million T cells fell, roughly linearly.

The use of a sample-barcoded 5' primer and a J-beta primer mix characterized a second PCR of roughly 7 to 11 cycles. Through a template-switch adaptor with 12 random nucleotides, each cDNA molecule received a tag. TCRdb re-called the 5' RACE reads through MiXCR, storing one row per CDR3 protein. The sample includes roughly 1,500,000 distinct CDR3 sequences, around 36% of them seen just once. The chain couples TRBV2 to TRBJ2-3; maybe TRBD1 (6 bases). Sequencing used blood. This TCR derives from a woman in her thirties in good health. The CDR3: CARIRDTSTDTQYF. The CDR3 DNA is TGTGCCAGAATCCGGGACACAAGCACAGATACGCAGTATTTT.